The 27 T cell receptor beta chains listed next were all sequenced from one sample in a study of blood T cell repertoires in COVID-19. Assay used: immunoSEQ multiplex PCR; TCRdb lists only in-frame clones, some missing. The sample records around 400,000 clones, 91% being singletons. Sequencing was carried out using PBMCs or T cells enriched from blood (not recorded which). These receptors originate from a woman between 35 and 50 years old who had been exposed to COVID-19.

The chain recombines TRBV30 with TRBJ2-3; a weak D match, TRBD2 (5 bases). Germline-derived CDR1 and CDR2 are GTSNPN and SVGIG (reference sequence). Trimming removed 1 base from V and 1 base from J, with 24 bases in between. This CDR3 is built from 19 residues. The CDR3 here is CAWSGYPRGNSDGTDTQYF. CDR3 DNA sequence: TGTGCCTGGAGTGGATACCCCCGGGGAAATTCAGACGGCACAGATACGCAGTATTTT. The variable domain in full, completed from reference TRBV30 and TRBJ2-3, reads SQTIHQWPATLVQPVGSPLSLECTVEGTSNPNLYWYRQAAGRGLQLLFYSVGIGQISSEVPQNLSASRPQDRQFILSSKKLLLSDSGFYLCAWSGYPRGNSDGTDTQYFGPGTRLTVL.

This clone was counted a few times. The chain uses TRBV27 and TRBJ1-3, with 10 bases aligning to TRBD1. CDR1 and CDR2 from the germline V gene are MNHEY and SMNVEV (reference sequence). V shed 10 bases, J shed 2 bases, and the junction held 5 bases outside the gene matches. CDR3 length: 14 residues. The CDR3 sequence is CATRDRGAGNTIYF. The DNA of the CDR3 is TGTGCCACCCGGGACAGGGGTGCTGGAAACACCATATATTTT.

The CDR3 DNA reads as TGTGCCAGCAGCCAAGGGGGCAGGGCCCTCTATGGCTACACCTTC. This encodes CASSQGGRALYGYTF. The chain couples TRBV3-1 (or the pseudogene TRBV3-2) to TRBJ1-2, with D tentatively TRBD1 (5 bases). Trimming stripped 1 base from V and 4 bases from J, with 13 bases between. Germline CDR1 reads LGHDT; CDR2 reads YNNKEL (reference sequence). This CDR3 has 15 amino acids.

This chain joins TRBV18 and TRBJ2-5; D unclear. The CDR3 sequence is 14 residues long. The germline CDR1 and CDR2 sequences are KGHSH and LQKENI. The V gene lost 3 bases and the J gene lost 1 base, with 9 bases spanning the gap. The CDR3 region is CASSPSGFQETQYF. The DNA of the CDR3 is TGTGCCAGCTCACCCTCAGGATTCCAAGAGACCCAGTACTTC.

The CDR3 nucleotides read TGTGCCAGCAGCGTAACAGGGACGGCGTATGGCTACACCTTC. Residues: CASSVTGTAYGYTF. The chain joins TRBV9 to TRBJ1-2; D is possibly TRBD1 (6 bases). Germline CDR1 SGDLS, CDR2 YYNGEE. V lost 1 base, J lost 5 bases, and 12 bases lay in between. This CDR3 spans 14 amino acids.

This sequence joins TRBV19 and TRBJ1-2, with 7 bases matching TRBD1. Germline trimming cut 5 bases from V and 4 bases from J; bases unmatched to any gene: 10. Germline values: CDR1 LNHDA, CDR2 SQIVND (reference sequence). This CDR3 region has 15 residues. CDR3 nucleotide sequence: TGTGCCAGTAGTTCGACAGGGCTTCGAGGCTATGGCTACACCTTC. Encoded protein: CASSSTGLRGYGYTF.

In DNA, the CDR3 is TGCGCCAGCAGCCGGGACCGATCCGCGCAGGGGTTAAATTCACCCCTCCACTTT. This sequence encodes CASSRDRSAQGLNSPLHF. The chain joins TRBV5-1 to TRBJ1-6, with D perhaps matching TRBD1 (6 bases). This CDR3 is 18 amino acids long. The germline V gene has CDR1 SGHRS and CDR2 YFSETQ. V was pared by 4 bases and J by 7 bases, with 24 bases between.

Concerning this clone itself: The germline gene is not matched at one end of the junction; a read error may be the cause. J is TRBJ1-5 and V is TRBV2, with TRBD1 matching over 7 bases. CDR1 and CDR2 (germline): SNHLY, FYNNEI. This CDR3 has 15 amino acids. The CDR3 sequence is CASIEPGGGNQPQHF. Written as DNA, the CDR3 is TGTGCCAGCATTGAACCAGGGGGTGGGAATCAGCCCCAGCATTTT.

The chain is built from TRBV30 and TRBJ1-4; the D gene is possibly TRBD1 (6 bases). Germline values: CDR1 GTSNPN, CDR2 SVGIG (reference sequence). The CDR3 runs 15 residues. V lost 3 bases and J 2 bases, leaving 13 bases between the germline ends. This chain's CDR3 is CAWRRGALTNEKLFF. Written as DNA, the CDR3 is TGTGCCTGGAGGCGGGGGGCGTTGACTAATGAAAAACTGTTTTTT.

V usage is TRBV5-6 and J usage is TRBJ2-1; maybe TRBD1 (5 bases). This CDR3 contains 12 residues. Looked up from germline, CDR1 is SGHDT and CDR2 is YYEEEE. Trimming removed 4 bases from V and 13 bases from J, with 15 bases in between. The chain's CDR3 is CASSIRAWEQFF. The DNA of the CDR3 is TGTGCCAGCAGCATCAGGGCCTGGGAACAGTTCTTC. The whole variable domain, remainder taken from reference TRBV5-6 and TRBJ2-1, is DAGVTQSPTHLIKTRGQQVTLRCSPKSGHDTVSWYQQALGQGPQFIFQYYEEEERQRGNFPDRFSGHQFPNYSSELNVNALLLGDSALYLCASSIRAWEQFFGPGTRLTVL.

The CDR3 DNA is TGTGCCAGCAGTTGGACAGCAACTAATGAAAAACTGTTTTTT. The encoded protein is CASSWTATNEKLFF. This rearrangement joins TRBV6-6 to TRBJ1-4; the D gene is possibly TRBD1 (6 bases). V was shortened by 4 bases and J by 0 bases, with 6 bases between the two germline ends. Germline values: CDR1 MNHNY, CDR2 SVGAGI (reference sequence). The CDR3 sequence is 14 residues long.

This rearrangement joins TRBV7-2 to TRBJ2-7; 9 bases fit TRBD1. Germline V gene data show CDR1 as SGHTA and CDR2 as FQGNSA. The CDR3 sequence is 15 residues long. J gave up 1 base and V 5 bases, and 6 bases lay outside the gene matches. This chain's CDR3 is CASSPGQGRSYEQYF. The CDR3 DNA is TGTGCCAGCAGCCCGGGACAGGGCAGATCCTACGAGCAGTACTTC.

The V gene is TRBV19, the J gene TRBJ1-4; perhaps TRBD1 as D (5 bases). V dropped 4 bases and J dropped 6 bases, with 15 bases sitting between them. Germline assignment: CDR1 LNHDA and CDR2 SQIVND (reference sequence). This CDR3 region has 15 residues. The CDR3 spells CASSNSGTVHEKLFF. As DNA, the CDR3 is TGTGCCAGTAGTAATTCCGGGACTGTTCATGAAAAACTGTTTTTT.

J is TRBJ2-3 and V is TRBV24-1; 11 nucleotides match TRBD2. CDR3 size: 17 residues. Germline V CDR1 and CDR2: KGHDR, SFDVKD. The V gene end was trimmed by 2 bases and the J gene end by 4 bases; junction bases not matched to a gene: 7. CDR3 DNA: TGTGCCACCAGTGATTCTACTAGCGGGAGCGGGGCAGATACGCAGTATTTT. Encoded protein: CATSDSTSGSGADTQYF.

This chain uses TRBV7-6 with TRBJ1-4; 11 nucleotides line up with TRBD1. CDR3 length: 15 amino acids. With V trimmed by 1 base and J by 7 bases, 2 bases remained unmatched. Germline CDR1 is SGHVS and CDR2 is FNYEAQ. This chain's CDR3 is CASSLGGTGGEKLFF. The CDR3 DNA reads TGTGCCAGCAGCTTAGGAGGGACAGGGGGTGAAAAACTGTTTTTT.

The rearrangement uses TRBV10-3 and TRBJ1-1, with no clear D. CDR1 is ENHRY and CDR2 is SYGVKD in the germline V gene. The CDR3 totals 12 residues. Between the trimmed V and J ends, which lost 1 base and 11 bases, there was a span of 11 bases. This CDR3 is CAISEYLESAFF. In DNA, the CDR3 is TGTGCCATCAGTGAGTATCTGGAGAGTGCTTTCTTT.

The J gene is TRBJ2-1, the V gene TRBV5-4, with 9 bases aligning to TRBD2. This CDR3 is 18 amino acids long. V shed 4 bases, J shed 2 bases, and the junction held 13 bases outside the gene matches. Looked up from germline, CDR1 is SGHNT and CDR2 is YYREEE (reference sequence). This chain's CDR3 is CASSLGGSGSRTYNEQFF. CDR3 in DNA: TGTGCCAGCAGCCTGGGAGGTAGCGGGAGTAGGACCTACAATGAGCAGTTCTTC.

The chain is built from TRBV5-4 and TRBJ2-1; 9 bases align to TRBD1. J gave up 7 bases and V 2 bases, and 7 bases lay outside the gene matches. The CDR3 runs to 15 residues. CDR1 and CDR2 from the germline V gene are SGHNT and YYREEE (reference sequence). CDR3 loop: CASSLTGGALNEQFF. The CDR3 DNA follows: TGTGCCAGCAGCTTAACAGGGGGCGCTTTGAATGAGCAGTTCTTC.

The chain recombines TRBV5-4 with TRBJ1-1; D is uncertain. V dropped 0 bases and J dropped 0 bases, with 9 bases sitting between them. The CDR3 has 15 residues. CDR1 is SGHNT and CDR2 is YYREEE in the germline V gene (reference sequence). Here the CDR3 reads CASSLGQKMNTEAFF. The CDR3 DNA follows: TGTGCCAGCAGCTTGGGTCAGAAAATGAACACTGAAGCTTTCTTT.

The rearrangement links TRBV19 to TRBJ2-1; possible D gene TRBD2, 6 bases. Germline CDR1 is LNHDA and CDR2 is SQIVND (reference sequence). The CDR3 contains 13 residues. Trimming removed 6 bases at V and 7 bases at J, with 13 bases between. This CDR3 reads CASRGLGLNEQFF. Here the CDR3 DNA reads TGTGCCAGTAGGGGACTCGGCCTTAATGAGCAGTTCTTC.

This clone was found once. The genes are TRBV2 and TRBJ2-2; 12 nucleotides line up with TRBD2. Germline CDR1 is SNHLY and CDR2 is FYNNEI. This CDR3 has 15 amino acids. Losses at the gene ends were 6 bases for V and 4 bases for J; bases not matched to a gene: 3. This CDR3 is CASRGLAGLTGELFF. Written as DNA, the CDR3 is TGTGCCAGCAGAGGACTAGCGGGGCTCACCGGGGAGCTGTTTTTT.

The chain links TRBV15 to TRBJ2-3; 11 bases are shared with TRBD2. There are 19 residues in the CDR3. V dropped 0 bases and J dropped 3; count of bases not matched to a gene: 11. Germline lookup yields CDR1 LNHNV and CDR2 YYDKDF (reference sequence). Written as DNA, the CDR3 is TGTGCCACCAGCAGAGAGGTGAATAGCGGGAGGGCCCAGACAGATACGCAGTATTTT. Protein sequence: CATSREVNSGRAQTDTQYF.

The chain joins TRBV19 to TRBJ1-1; 7 bases line up with TRBD1. Germline trimming cut 7 bases from V and 5 bases from J; bases unmatched to any gene: 10. CDR1 LNHDA and CDR2 SQIVND come from the germline V gene (reference sequence). This CDR3 has 14 residues. CDR3 coding DNA: TGTGCCAGTACTTCGACAGGGCCAAGGACTGAAGCTTTCTTT. Residues: CASTSTGPRTEAFF. Full variable domain (remainder filled in from reference TRBV19 and TRBJ1-1): DGGITQSPKYLFRKEGQNVTLSCEQNLNHDAMYWYRQDPGQGLRLIYYSQIVNDFQKGDIAEGYSVSREKKESFPLTVTSAQKNPTAFYLCASTSTGPRTEAFFGQGTRLTVV.

This rearrangement joins TRBV5-5 to TRBJ2-5, with TRBD2 matching 11 bases. The length of the CDR3 is 15 residues. Losses at the gene ends were 1 base for V and 3 bases for J; bases not matched to a gene: 2. Per germline, CDR1 SGHKS and CDR2 YYEKEE (reference sequence). The CDR3 coding sequence is TGTGCCAGCAGCTTGATACTAGCGGGGGAAGAGACCCAGTACTTC. Translated: CASSLILAGEETQYF.

The genes are TRBV7-2 and TRBJ2-7; tentative D call: TRBD2 (6 bases). V was cut by 4 bases and J by 0 bases, with 13 bases left in between. CDR3 size: 15 residues. CDR1 is SGHTA and CDR2 is FQGNSA in the germline V gene. The CDR3 DNA sequence: TGTGCCAGCAGCTCCGATAGCGGCTTCTCCTACGAGCAGTACTTC. Translated: CASSSDSGFSYEQYF.

The V call is TRBV5-1, the J call TRBJ2-1; a possible D gene is TRBD2 (6 bases). CDR3 length equals 14 residues. V gave up 6 bases and J gave up 7 bases, with 17 bases separating them. Germline CDR1 SGHRS, CDR2 YFSETQ. The CDR3 sequence is CASNPTFSGNEQFF. DNA of the CDR3: TGCGCCAGCAACCCGACGTTCAGCGGGAATGAGCAGTTCTTC.

This clone was seen a handful of times. This chain connects TRBV5-8 to TRBJ1-4, with D perhaps matching TRBD1 (5 bases). Germline V gene sequence: CDR1 SGHTS, CDR2 YDEGEE. The V end lost 2 bases, the J end lost 8 bases, and 13 bases lay between the germline ends. The CDR3 loop spans 14 amino acids. The DNA for the CDR3 is TGTGCCAGCAGCTTTGGGACCGCGGGGGAAAAACTGTTTTTT. It codes for CASSFGTAGEKLFF. Combining the CDR3 with reference TRBV5-8 and TRBJ1-4 gives the whole variable domain EAGVTQSPTHLIKTRGQQATLRCSPISGHTSVYWYQQALGLGLQFLLWYDEGEERNRGNFPPRFSGRQFPNYSSELNVNALELEDSALYLCASSFGTAGEKLFFGSGTQLSVL.